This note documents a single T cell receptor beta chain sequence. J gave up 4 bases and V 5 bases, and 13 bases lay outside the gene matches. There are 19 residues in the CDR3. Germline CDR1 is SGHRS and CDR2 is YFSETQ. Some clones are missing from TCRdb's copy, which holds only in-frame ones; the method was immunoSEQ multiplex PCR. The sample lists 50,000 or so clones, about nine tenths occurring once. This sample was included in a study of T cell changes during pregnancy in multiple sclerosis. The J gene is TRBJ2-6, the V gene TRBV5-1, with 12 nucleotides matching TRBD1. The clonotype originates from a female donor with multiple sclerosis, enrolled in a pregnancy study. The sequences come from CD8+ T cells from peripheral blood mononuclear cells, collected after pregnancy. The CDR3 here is CASSLGTGGVFSGANVLTF. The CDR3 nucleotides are TGCGCCAGCAGTCTCGGGACAGGGGGCGTTTTTTCCGGGGCCAACGTCCTGACTTTC. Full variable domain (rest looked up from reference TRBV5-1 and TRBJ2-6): KAGVTQTPRYLIKTRGQQVTLSCSPISGHRSVSWYQQTPGQGLQFLFEYFSETQRNKGNFPGRFSGRQFSNSRSEMNVSTLELGDSALYLCASSLGTGGVFSGANVLTFGAGSRLTVL.